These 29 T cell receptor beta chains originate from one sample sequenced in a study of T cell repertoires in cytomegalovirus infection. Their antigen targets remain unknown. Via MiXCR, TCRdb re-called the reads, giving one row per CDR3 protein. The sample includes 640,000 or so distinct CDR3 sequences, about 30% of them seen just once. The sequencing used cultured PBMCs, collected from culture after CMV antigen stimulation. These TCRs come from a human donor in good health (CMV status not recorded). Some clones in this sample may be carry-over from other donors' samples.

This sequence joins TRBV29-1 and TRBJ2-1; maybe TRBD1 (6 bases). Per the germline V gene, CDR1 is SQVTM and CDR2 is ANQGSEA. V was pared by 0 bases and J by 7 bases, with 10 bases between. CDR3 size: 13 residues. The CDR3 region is CSVEDRGWNEQFF. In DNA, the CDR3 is TGCAGCGTTGAAGATAGGGGGTGGAATGAGCAGTTCTTC.

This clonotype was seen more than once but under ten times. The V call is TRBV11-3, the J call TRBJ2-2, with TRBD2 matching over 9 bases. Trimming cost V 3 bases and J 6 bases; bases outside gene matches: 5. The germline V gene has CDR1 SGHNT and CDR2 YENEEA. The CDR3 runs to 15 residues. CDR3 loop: CASSFGGGAAGELFF. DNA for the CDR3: TGTGCCAGCAGCTTCGGCGGGGGGGCCGCCGGGGAGCTGTTTTTT. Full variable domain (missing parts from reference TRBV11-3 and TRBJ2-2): EAGVVQSPRYKIIEKKQPVAFWCNPISGHNTLYWYLQNLGQGPELLIRYENEEAVDDSQLPKDRFSAERLKGVDSTLKIQPAELGDSAVYLCASSFGGGAAGELFFGEGSRLTVL.

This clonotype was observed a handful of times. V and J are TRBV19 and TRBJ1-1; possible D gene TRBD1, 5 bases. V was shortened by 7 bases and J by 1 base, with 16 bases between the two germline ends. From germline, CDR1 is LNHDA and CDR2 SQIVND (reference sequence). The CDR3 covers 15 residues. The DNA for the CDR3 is TGTGCCAGTAAGGTGGGGTACAGGAGGAACACTGAAGCTTTCTTT. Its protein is CASKVGYRRNTEAFF.

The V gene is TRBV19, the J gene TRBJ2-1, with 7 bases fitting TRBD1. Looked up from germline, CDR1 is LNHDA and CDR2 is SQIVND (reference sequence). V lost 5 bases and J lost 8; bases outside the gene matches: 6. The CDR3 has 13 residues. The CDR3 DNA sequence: TGTGCCAGTAGTGCCAACAGGGGAGATGAGCAGTTCTTC. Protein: CASSANRGDEQFF.

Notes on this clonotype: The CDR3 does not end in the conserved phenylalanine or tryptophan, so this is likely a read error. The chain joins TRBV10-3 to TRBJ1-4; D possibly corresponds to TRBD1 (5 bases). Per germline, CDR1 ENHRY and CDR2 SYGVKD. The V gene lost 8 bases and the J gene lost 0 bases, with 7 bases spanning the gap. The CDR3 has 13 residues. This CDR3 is CAIRDATNEKLFY. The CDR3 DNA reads TGTGCCATCCGGGACGCAACTAATGAAAAACTGTTTTAT.

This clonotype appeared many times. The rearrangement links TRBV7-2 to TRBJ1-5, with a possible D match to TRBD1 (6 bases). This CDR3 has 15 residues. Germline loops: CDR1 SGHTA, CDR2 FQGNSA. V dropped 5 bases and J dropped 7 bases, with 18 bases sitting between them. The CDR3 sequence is CASSLSGGPGQPQHF. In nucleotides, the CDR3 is TGTGCCAGCAGCCTGAGCGGGGGGCCCGGCCAGCCCCAGCATTTT.

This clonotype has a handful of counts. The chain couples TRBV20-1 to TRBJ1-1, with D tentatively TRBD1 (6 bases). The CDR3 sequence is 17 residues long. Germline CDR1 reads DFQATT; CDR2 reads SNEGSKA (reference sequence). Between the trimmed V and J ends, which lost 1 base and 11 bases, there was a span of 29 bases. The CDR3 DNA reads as TGCAGTGCTAGAGGGGAATCGAGGGGGTTCAGTCCGCTAGGGGCTTTCTTT. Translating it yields CSARGESRGFSPLGAFF.

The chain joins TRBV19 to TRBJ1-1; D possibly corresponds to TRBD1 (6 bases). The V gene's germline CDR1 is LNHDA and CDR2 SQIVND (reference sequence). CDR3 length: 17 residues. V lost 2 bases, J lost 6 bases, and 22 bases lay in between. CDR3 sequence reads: CASSISRTASPRAEAFF. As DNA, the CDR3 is TGTGCCAGTAGTATAAGTCGGACAGCCAGCCCTAGGGCTGAAGCTTTCTTT. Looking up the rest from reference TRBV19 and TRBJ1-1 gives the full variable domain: DGGITQSPKYLFRKEGQNVTLSCEQNLNHDAMYWYRQDPGQGLRLIYYSQIVNDFQKGDIAEGYSVSREKKESFPLTVTSAQKNPTAFYLCASSISRTASPRAEAFFGQGTRLTVV.

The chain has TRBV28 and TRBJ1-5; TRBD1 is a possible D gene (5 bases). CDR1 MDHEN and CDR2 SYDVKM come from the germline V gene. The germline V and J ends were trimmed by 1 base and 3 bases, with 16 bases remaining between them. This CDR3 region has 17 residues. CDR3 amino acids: CASSLFPGRKVNQPQHF. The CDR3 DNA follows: TGTGCCAGCAGTTTATTCCCGGGACGGAAAGTCAATCAGCCCCAGCATTTT.

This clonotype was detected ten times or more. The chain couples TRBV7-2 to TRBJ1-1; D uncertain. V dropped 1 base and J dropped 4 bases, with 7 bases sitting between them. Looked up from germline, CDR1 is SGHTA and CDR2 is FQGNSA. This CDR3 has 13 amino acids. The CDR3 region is CASSLELSTEAFF. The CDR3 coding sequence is TGTGCCAGCAGCTTAGAGTTGAGCACTGAAGCTTTCTTT.

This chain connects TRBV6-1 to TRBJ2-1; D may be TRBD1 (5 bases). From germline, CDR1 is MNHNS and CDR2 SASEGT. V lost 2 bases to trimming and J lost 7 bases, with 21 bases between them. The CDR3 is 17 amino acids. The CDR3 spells CASSEPRGPGSGNEQFF. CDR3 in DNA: TGTGCCAGCAGTGAACCAAGAGGTCCAGGGTCAGGGAATGAGCAGTTCTTC.

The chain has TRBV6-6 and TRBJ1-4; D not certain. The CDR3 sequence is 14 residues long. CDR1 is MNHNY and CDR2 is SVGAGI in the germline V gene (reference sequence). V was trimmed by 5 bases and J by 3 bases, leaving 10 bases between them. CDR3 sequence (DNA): TGTGCCAGCAGTCGGGCGGACCCTAATGAAAAACTGTTTTTT. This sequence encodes CASSRADPNEKLFF.

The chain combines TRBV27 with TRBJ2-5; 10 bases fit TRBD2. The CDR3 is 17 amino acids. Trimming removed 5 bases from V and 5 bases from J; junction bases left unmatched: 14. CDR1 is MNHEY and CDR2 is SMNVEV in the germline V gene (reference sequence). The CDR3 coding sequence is TGTGCCAGCAGTCCGACCCCTCTAGCGGGAGAGGGGGAGACCCAGTACTTC. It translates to CASSPTPLAGEGETQYF.

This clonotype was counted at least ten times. DNA for the CDR3: TGTGCCAGCAGCTTCCTGGGGACAGGGTATTCACCCCTCCACTTT. This gives the protein CASSFLGTGYSPLHF. J is TRBJ1-6 and V is TRBV7-2; 9 nucleotides align to TRBD1. This CDR3 has 15 amino acids. Trimming at V came to 3 bases and at J to 8 bases, leaving 5 bases not matched to a gene. The germline V gene has CDR1 SGHTA and CDR2 FQGNSA.

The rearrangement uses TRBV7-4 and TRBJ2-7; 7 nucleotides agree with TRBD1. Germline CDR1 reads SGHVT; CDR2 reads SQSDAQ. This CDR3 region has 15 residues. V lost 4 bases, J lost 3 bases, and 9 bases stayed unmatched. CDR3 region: CASSSTYRGNYEQYF. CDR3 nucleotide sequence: TGTGCCAGCAGCTCAACATACAGGGGAAACTACGAGCAGTACTTC.

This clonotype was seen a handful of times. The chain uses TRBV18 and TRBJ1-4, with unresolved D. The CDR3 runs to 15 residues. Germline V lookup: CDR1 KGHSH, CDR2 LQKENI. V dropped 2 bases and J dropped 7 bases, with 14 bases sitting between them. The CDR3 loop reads CASSPGQLSGEKLFF. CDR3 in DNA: TGTGCCAGCTCACCAGGGCAGCTCTCAGGTGAAAAACTGTTTTTT.

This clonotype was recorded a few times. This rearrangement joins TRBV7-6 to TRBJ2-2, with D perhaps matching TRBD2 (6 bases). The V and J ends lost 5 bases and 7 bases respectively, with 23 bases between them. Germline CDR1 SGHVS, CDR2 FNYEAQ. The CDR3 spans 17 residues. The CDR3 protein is CASSLSGGSGIHGELFF. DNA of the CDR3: TGTGCCAGCAGCCTATCCGGGGGTAGCGGAATCCACGGGGAGCTGTTTTTT.

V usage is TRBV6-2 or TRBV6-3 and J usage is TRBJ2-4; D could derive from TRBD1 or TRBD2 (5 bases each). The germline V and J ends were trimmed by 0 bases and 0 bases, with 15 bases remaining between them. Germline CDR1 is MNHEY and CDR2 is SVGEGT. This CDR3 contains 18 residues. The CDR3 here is CASSYSRGTGAAKNIQYF. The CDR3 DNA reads TGTGCCAGCAGTTACTCGAGGGGAACCGGGGCAGCCAAAAACATTCAGTACTTC.

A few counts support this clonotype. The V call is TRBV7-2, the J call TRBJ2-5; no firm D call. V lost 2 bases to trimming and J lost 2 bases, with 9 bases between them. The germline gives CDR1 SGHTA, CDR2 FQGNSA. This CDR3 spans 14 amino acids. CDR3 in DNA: TGTGCCAGCAGCTTACAGGTGCGGCAAGAGACCCAGTACTTC. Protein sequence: CASSLQVRQETQYF.

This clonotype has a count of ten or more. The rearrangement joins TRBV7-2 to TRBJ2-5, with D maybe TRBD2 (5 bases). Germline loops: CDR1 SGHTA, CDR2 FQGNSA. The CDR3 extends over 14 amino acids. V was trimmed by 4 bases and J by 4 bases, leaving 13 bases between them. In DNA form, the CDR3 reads TGTGCCAGCAGCTCACGGGGAGTGGGAGAGACCCAGTACTTC. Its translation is CASSSRGVGETQYF.

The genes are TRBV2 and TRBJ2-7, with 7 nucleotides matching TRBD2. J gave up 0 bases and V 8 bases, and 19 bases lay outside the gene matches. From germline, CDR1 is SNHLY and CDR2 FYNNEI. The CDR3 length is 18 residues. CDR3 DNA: TGTGCCAGCCAAGGGATCAGCCGGGACTACCCTCACTCCTACGAGCAGTACTTC. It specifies CASQGISRDYPHSYEQYF.

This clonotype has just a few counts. The CDR3, as DNA: TGTGCCAGCAGCTTAGCCACAGGGACGAACACTGAAGCTTTCTTT. Its translation is CASSLATGTNTEAFF. The rearrangement links TRBV7-2 to TRBJ1-1, with a tentative D call TRBD1 (6 bases). CDR3 length: 15 amino acids. V lost 0 bases to trimming and J lost 1 base, with 9 bases between them. Germline CDR1 SGHTA, CDR2 FQGNSA.

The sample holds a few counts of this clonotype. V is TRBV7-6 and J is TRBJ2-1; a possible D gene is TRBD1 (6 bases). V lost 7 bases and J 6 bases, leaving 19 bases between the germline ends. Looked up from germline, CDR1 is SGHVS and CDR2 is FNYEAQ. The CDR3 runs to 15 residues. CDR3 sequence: CASTAIHAQGNEQFF. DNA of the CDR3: TGTGCCAGCACCGCCATTCACGCACAGGGCAATGAGCAGTTCTTC.

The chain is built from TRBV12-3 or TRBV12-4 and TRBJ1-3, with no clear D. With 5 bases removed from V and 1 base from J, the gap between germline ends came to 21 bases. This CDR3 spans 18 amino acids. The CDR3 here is CASSPSRVRGLSGNTIYF. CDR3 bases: TGTGCCAGCAGTCCGAGTCGGGTGCGGGGTCTGTCTGGAAACACCATATATTTT.

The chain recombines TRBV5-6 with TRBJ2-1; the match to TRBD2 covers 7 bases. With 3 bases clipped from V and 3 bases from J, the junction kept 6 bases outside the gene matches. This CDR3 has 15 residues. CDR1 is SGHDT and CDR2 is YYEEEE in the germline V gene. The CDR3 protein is CASSYSGPGYNEQFF. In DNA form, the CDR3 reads TGTGCCAGCAGCTATAGCGGGCCAGGCTACAATGAGCAGTTCTTC.

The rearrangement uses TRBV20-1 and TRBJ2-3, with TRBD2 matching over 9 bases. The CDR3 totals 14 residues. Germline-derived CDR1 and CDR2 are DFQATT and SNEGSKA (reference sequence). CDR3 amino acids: CSANLAGATDTQYF. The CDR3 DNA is TGCAGCGCAAACTTAGCGGGAGCAACAGATACGCAGTATTTT.

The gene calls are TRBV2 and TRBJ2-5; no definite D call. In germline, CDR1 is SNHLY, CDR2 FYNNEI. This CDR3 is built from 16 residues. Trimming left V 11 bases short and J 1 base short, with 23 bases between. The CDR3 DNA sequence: TGTGCCTCTCACAAGGTATCAGGATCTCTCCAAGAGACCCAGTACTTC. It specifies CASHKVSGSLQETQYF.

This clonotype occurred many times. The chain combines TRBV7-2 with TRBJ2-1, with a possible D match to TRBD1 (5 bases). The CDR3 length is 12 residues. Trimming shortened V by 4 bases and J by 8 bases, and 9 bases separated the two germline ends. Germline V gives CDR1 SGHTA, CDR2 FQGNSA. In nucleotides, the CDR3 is TGTGCCAGCAGCTCCCAGGGCTATGAGCAGTTCTTC. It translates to CASSSQGYEQFF.

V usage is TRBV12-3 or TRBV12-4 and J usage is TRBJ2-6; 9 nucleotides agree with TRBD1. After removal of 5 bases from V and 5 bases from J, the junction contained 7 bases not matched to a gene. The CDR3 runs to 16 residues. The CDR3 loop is CASSATGGSRANVLTF. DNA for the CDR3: TGTGCCAGCAGTGCGACAGGGGGGAGCCGGGCCAACGTCCTGACTTTC.